The 15 T cell receptor beta chains given below trace back to one sample, sequenced in a study of shared clonotypes between healthy human individuals. Assay used: immunoSEQ multiplex PCR; TCRdb lists only in-frame clones, some missing. The profile shows about 490,000 clones, less than 80% of them singletons. The sample comprised PBMCs. These receptor sequences come from a woman between 35 and 50 years old in good health. Some clones in this sample may be carry-over from other donors' samples.

This clone was observed many times. The same CDR3 can be traced to other DNA sequences in this sample. CDR3 amino acids: CASRTSRAHNEQFF. CDR3 DNA sequence: TGTGCCAGCAGAACCTCTAGGGCCCACAATGAGCAGTTCTTC. The V gene is TRBV27, the J gene TRBJ2-1; D gene ambiguous. CDR1 is MNHEY, CDR2 SMNVEV, per germline (reference sequence). V was pared by 6 bases and J by 5 bases, with 14 bases between. CDR3 size: 14 residues.

The chain joins TRBV7-9 to TRBJ2-2, with D unresolved. This CDR3 region has 14 residues. The germline gives CDR1 SEHNR, CDR2 FQNEAQ (reference sequence). The V gene lost 3 bases and the J gene lost 2 bases, with 7 bases spanning the gap. DNA for the CDR3: TGTGCCAGCAGCTTTAGATTAAACACCGGGGAGCTGTTTTTT. It translates to CASSFRLNTGELFF.

This rearrangement joins TRBV7-2 to TRBJ2-2, with TRBD2 matching over 7 bases. Germline CDR1 SGHTA, CDR2 FQGNSA. The V segment lost 2 bases and the J segment 6 bases; nucleotides outside the gene matches: 6. This CDR3 contains 15 residues. For the CDR3, the DNA is TGTGCCAGCAGCTTATCTACTAGCGCGGCCGGGGAGCTGTTTTTT. Protein sequence: CASSLSTSAAGELFF.

The genes are TRBV6-1 and TRBJ2-7; 9 bases map to TRBD1. After removal of 4 bases from V and 3 bases from J, the junction contained 4 bases not matched to a gene. The CDR3 runs to 14 residues. Germline V lookup: CDR1 MNHNS, CDR2 SASEGT. Written as DNA, the CDR3 is TGTGCCAGCAGTGTTTTGACAGGGGGCTACGAGCAGTACTTC. The encoded protein is CASSVLTGGYEQYF.

The chain couples TRBV18 to TRBJ2-5; weak D call: TRBD2 (6 bases). Trimming pared 6 bases from V and 2 bases from J, leaving 16 bases between. This CDR3 contains 15 residues. Germline CDR1 is KGHSH and CDR2 is LQKENI. CDR3 DNA sequence: TGTGCCAGCTCCGGCCAAGGAAGCGGGCAAGAGACCCAGTACTTC. Translated: CASSGQGSGQETQYF.

The J gene is TRBJ1-3, the V gene TRBV28, with D uncertain. Germline V gives CDR1 MDHEN, CDR2 SYDVKM. The length of the CDR3 is 14 residues. Trimming removed 1 base at V and 2 bases at J, with 6 bases between. CDR3 nucleotides: TGTGCCAGCAGTTTATTTGGGGCTGGAAACACCATATATTTT. Translating gives CASSLFGAGNTIYF. Complete variable domain (other parts from reference TRBV28 and TRBJ1-3): DVKVTQSSRYLVKRTGEKVFLECVQDMDHENMFWYRQDPGLGLRLIYFSYDVKMKEKGDIPEGYSVSREKKERFSLILESASTNQTSMYLCASSLFGAGNTIYFGEGSWLTVV.

The rearrangement uses TRBV5-1 and TRBJ1-3; D gene unclear. Per the germline V gene, CDR1 is SGHRS and CDR2 is YFSETQ. The CDR3 has 16 residues. V gave up 4 bases and J gave up 1 base, with 15 bases separating them. The CDR3 loop reads CASSLGSDTSGNTIYF. The DNA of the CDR3 is TGCGCCAGCAGCCTGGGGTCTGATACATCTGGAAACACCATATATTTT.

The chain links TRBV4-3 to TRBJ2-7; TRBD1 matches at 7 bases. The CDR3 extends over 14 amino acids. Germline values: CDR1 LGHNA, CDR2 YSLEER. The ends lost 4 bases at V and 0 bases at J; junction bases unmatched: 3. In nucleotides, the CDR3 is TGCGCCAGCAGCCTCCGGGACAGCTCCTACGAGCAGTACTTC. Protein: CASSLRDSSYEQYF.

This clone came up once. V gene TRBV2 combines with J gene TRBJ1-4; D gene ambiguous. CDR1 is SNHLY, CDR2 FYNNEI, per germline. The CDR3 extends over 14 amino acids. Trimming left V 4 bases short and J 0 bases short, with 6 bases between. In DNA, the CDR3 is TGTGCCAGCAGTGGATATGCAACTAATGAAAAACTGTTTTTT. This codes for CASSGYATNEKLFF.

The chain recombines TRBV5-6 with TRBJ2-7; 7 nucleotides agree with TRBD1. Germline V lookup: CDR1 SGHDT, CDR2 YYEEEE. Trimming cost V 2 bases and J 6 bases; bases outside gene matches: 11. The CDR3 loop spans 15 amino acids. The CDR3 is CASSFNDRAGSEQYF. The DNA of the CDR3 is TGTGCCAGCAGCTTCAATGACAGGGCTGGTTCCGAGCAGTACTTC.

The chain carries TRBV7-9 and TRBJ2-3; D unresolved. Trimming took off 2 bases at V and 5 bases at J, with 2 bases between the two ends. The germline CDR1 and CDR2 sequences are SEHNR and FQNEAQ (reference sequence). This CDR3 comprises 11 residues. The CDR3 spells CASSLRDTQYF. Here the CDR3 DNA reads TGTGCCAGCAGCTTACGAGATACGCAGTATTTT.

The V call is TRBV2, the J call TRBJ2-5; a possible D gene is TRBD2 (6 bases). Trimming cost V 7 bases and J 5 bases, with 14 bases left between them. In germline, CDR1 is SNHLY, CDR2 FYNNEI. The CDR3 covers 13 residues. DNA for the CDR3: TGTGCCAGCATCAAGACTAGAGATGAGACCCAGTACTTC. This codes for CASIKTRDETQYF.

This sequence joins TRBV25-1 and TRBJ2-7; 8 bases are shared with TRBD1. The CDR3 runs to 13 residues. The V and J ends lost 3 bases and 4 bases, in that order; junction bases with no gene match: 2. The germline V gene encodes CDR1 MGHDK and CDR2 SYGVNS. DNA of the CDR3: TGTGCCAGCAGTGAGCGGGACAGGTACGAGCAGTACTTC. Translation gives CASSERDRYEQYF.

The chain carries TRBV18 and TRBJ1-3; D gene unclear. Germline V CDR1 and CDR2: KGHSH, LQKENI. This CDR3 is 16 amino acids long. V lost 1 base to trimming and J lost 4 bases, with 14 bases between them. The CDR3, as DNA: TGTGCCAGCTCACCACGCCAAACGCAAACGGGAAACACCATATATTTT. It codes for CASSPRQTQTGNTIYF. Drawing the rest from reference TRBV18 and TRBJ1-3, the complete variable domain is NAGVMQNPRHLVRRRGQEARLRCSPMKGHSHVYWYRQLPEEGLKFMVYLQKENIIDESGMPKERFSAEFPKEGPSILRIQQVVRGDSAAYFCASSPRQTQTGNTIYFGEGSWLTVV.

The chain uses TRBV28 and TRBJ2-7; D unclear. Trimming stripped 10 bases from V and 2 bases from J, with 9 bases between. The CDR3 sequence is 11 residues long. The germline gives CDR1 MDHEN, CDR2 SYDVKM. DNA of the CDR3: TGTGCCACTTCCCTTGCCTACGAGCAGTACTTC. This codes for CATSLAYEQYF. Full variable domain (rest looked up from reference TRBV28 and TRBJ2-7): DVKVTQSSRYLVKRTGEKVFLECVQDMDHENMFWYRQDPGLGLRLIYFSYDVKMKEKGDIPEGYSVSREKKERFSLILESASTNQTSMYLCATSLAYEQYFGPGTRLTVT.